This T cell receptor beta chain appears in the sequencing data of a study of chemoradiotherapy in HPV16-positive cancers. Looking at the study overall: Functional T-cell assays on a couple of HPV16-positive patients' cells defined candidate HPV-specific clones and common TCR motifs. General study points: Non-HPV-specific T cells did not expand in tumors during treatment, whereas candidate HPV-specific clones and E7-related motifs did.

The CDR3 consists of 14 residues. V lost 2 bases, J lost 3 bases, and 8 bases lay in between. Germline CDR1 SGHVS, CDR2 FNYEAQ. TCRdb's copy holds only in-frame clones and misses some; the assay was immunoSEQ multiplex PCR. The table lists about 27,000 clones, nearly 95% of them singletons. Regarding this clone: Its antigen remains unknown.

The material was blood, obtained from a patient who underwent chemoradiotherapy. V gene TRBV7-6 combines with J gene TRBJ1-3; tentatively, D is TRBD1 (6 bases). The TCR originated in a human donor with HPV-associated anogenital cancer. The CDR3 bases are TGTGCCAGCAGCTTACAGGGGTTTGGAAACACCATATATTTT. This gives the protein CASSLQGFGNTIYF.